The TCR beta chain described here comes from a study of cytomegalovirus exposure and HLA in healthy donors. General study points: TCR beta V segments were, for the most part, productive about 90% or about 30% of the time in an earlier analysis. An analysis was carried out at a later point. It showed that HLA-associated TCR beta chains were more clonally expanded than equally common non-associated chains. It is likely that the observed cluster of highly shared sequence variants was a sequencing artifact.

Regarding this clone: Its antigen remains unidentified.

Germline loops: CDR1 SGHDN, CDR2 FVKESK. This CDR3 has 15 residues. With V trimmed by 3 bases and J by 5 bases, 6 bases remained unmatched. PCR used 60 Vbeta primers and 13 Jbeta primers. Sequencing was performed with immunoSEQ multiplex PCR; in TCRdb, only in-frame clones are kept and a portion is missing. This sample has roughly 130,000 clones, with approximately 79% found just once. The TCR originated in a woman aged 45-65 years in good health and CMV-seropositive. The genes are TRBV14 and TRBJ1-1; 10 bases fit TRBD1. Sequenced input: PBMCs. CDR3 sequence (DNA): TGTGCCAGCAGCCACTATGGGGGACAGGGGACTGAAGCTTTCTTT. Translation gives CASSHYGGQGTEAFF. The complete variable domain, with remaining parts taken from reference TRBV14 and TRBJ1-1, reads EAGVTQFPSHSVIEKGQTVTLRCDPISGHDNLYWYRRVMGKEIKFLLHFVKESKQDESGMPNNRFLAERTGGTYSTLKVQPAELEDSGVYFCASSHYGGQGTEAFFGQGTRLTVV.